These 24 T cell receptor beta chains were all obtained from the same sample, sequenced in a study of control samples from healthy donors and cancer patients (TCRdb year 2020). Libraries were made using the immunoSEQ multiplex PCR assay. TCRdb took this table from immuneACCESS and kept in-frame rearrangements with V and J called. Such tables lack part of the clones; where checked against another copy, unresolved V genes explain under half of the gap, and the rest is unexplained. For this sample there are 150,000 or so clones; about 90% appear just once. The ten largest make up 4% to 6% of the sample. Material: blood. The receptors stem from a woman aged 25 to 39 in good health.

CDR3 coding DNA: TGTGCCAGCTCACCATACCAACTAGCAGGCACCGGGGAGCTGTTTTTT. Translating gives CASSPYQLAGTGELFF. The rearrangement links TRBV18 to TRBJ2-2, with D possibly TRBD2 on 6 matching bases. V was clipped by 2 bases and J by 4 bases, with 14 bases between them. The CDR3 runs 16 residues. The germline gives CDR1 KGHSH, CDR2 LQKENI.

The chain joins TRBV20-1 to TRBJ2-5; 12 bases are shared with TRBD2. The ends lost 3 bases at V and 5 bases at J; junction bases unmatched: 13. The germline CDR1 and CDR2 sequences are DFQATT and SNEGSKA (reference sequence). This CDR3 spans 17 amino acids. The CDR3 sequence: CSASRASGGALGETQYF. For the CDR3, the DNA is TGCAGTGCTAGTCGGGCTAGCGGGGGGGCCTTAGGGGAGACCCAGTACTTC.

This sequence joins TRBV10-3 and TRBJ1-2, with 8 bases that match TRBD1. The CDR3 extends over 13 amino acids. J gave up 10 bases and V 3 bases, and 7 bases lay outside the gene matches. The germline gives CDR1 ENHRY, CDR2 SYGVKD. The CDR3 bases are TGTGCCATCAGTGAATCGCTACAGGGGGTCTACACCTTC. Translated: CAISESLQGVYTF.

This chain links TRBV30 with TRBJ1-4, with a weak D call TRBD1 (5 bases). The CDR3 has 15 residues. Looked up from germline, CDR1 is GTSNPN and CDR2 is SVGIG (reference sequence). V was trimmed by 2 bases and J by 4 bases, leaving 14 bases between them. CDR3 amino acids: CAWSSGGGFNEKLFF. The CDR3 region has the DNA TGTGCCTGGAGTTCCGGTGGGGGGTTTAATGAAAAACTGTTTTTT.

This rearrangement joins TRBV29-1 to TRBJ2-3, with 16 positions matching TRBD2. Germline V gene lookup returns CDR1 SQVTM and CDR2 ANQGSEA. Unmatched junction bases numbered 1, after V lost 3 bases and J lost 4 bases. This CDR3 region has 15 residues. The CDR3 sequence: CSVDGTSGRADTQYF. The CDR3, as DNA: TGCAGCGTTGATGGGACTAGCGGGAGGGCAGATACGCAGTATTTT.

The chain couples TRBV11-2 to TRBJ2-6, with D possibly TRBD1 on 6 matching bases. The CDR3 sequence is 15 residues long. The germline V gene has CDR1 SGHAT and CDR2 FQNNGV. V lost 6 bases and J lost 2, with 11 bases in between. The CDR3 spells CASRTYRAGANVLTF. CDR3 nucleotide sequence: TGTGCCAGCAGGACATACAGGGCTGGGGCCAACGTCCTGACTTTC.

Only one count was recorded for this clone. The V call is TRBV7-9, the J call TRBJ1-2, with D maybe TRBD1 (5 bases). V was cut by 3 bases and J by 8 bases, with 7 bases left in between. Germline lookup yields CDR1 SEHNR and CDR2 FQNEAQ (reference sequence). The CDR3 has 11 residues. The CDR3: CASSLGGGYTF. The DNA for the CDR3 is TGTGCCAGCAGCTTGGGGGGAGGCTACACCTTC. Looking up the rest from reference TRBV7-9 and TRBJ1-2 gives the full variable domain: DTGVSQNPRHKITKRGQNVTFRCDPISEHNRLYWYRQTLGQGPEFLTYFQNEAQLEKSRLLSDRFSAERPKGSFSTLEIQRTEQGDSAMYLCASSLGGGYTFGSGTRLTVV.

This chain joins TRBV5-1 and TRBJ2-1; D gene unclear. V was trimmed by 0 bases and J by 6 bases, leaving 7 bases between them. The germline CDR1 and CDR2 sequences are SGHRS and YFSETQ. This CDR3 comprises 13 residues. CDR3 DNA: TGCGCCAGCAGCTTGGACGTCGGCAATGAGCAGTTCTTC. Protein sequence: CASSLDVGNEQFF.

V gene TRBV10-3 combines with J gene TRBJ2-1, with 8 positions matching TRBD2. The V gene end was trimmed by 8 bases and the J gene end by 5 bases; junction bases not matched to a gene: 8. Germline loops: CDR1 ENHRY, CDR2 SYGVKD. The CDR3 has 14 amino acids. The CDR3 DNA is TGTGCCATCTCGGGAACTAGCGGTAACAATGAGCAGTTCTTC. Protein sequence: CAISGTSGNNEQFF.

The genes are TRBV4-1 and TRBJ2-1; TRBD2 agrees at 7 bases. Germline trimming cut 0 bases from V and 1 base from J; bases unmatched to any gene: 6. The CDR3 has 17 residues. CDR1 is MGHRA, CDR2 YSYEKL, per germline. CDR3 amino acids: CASSQEKRGWSYNEQFF. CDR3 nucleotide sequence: TGCGCCAGCAGCCAAGAAAAGCGGGGTTGGTCCTACAATGAGCAGTTCTTC.

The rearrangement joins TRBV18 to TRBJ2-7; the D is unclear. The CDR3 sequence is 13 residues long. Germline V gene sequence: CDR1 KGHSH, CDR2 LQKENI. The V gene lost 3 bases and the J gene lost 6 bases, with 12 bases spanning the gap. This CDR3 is CASSPSRRLEQYF. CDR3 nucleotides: TGTGCCAGCTCACCTAGCCGGCGTCTCGAGCAGTACTTC.

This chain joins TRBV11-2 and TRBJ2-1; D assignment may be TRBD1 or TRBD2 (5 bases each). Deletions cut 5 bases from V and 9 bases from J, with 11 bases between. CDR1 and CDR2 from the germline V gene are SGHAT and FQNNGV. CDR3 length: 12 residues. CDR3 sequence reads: CASSPGPFEQFF. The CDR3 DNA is TGTGCCAGCAGCCCGGGGCCCTTTGAGCAGTTCTTC.

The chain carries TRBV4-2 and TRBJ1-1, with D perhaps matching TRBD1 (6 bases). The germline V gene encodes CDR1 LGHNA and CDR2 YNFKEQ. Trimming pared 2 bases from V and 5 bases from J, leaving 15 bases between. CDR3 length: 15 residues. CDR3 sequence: CASSQLQGRETEAFF. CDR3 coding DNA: TGTGCCAGCAGCCAACTACAGGGTAGGGAGACTGAAGCTTTCTTT.

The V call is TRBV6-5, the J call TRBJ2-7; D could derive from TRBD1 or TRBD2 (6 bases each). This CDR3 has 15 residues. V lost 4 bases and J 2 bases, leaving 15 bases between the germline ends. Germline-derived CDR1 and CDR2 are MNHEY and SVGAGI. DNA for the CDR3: TGTGCCAGCAGTTCCAAGATGGGGGGCACCTACGAGCAGTACTTC. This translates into CASSSKMGGTYEQYF.

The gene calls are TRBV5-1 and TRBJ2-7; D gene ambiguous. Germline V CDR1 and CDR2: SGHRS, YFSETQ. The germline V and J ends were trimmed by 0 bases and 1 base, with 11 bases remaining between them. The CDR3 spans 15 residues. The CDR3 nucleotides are TGCGCCAGCAGCTTGGAGGCAGTGGGATCCTACGAGCAGTACTTC. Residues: CASSLEAVGSYEQYF.

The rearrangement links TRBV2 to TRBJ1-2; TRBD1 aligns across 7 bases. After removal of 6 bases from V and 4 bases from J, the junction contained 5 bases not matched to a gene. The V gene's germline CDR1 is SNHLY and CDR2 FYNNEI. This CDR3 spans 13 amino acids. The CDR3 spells CASRATGSYGYTF. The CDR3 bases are TGTGCCAGCAGGGCGACAGGGTCCTATGGCTACACCTTC.

The CDR3 here is CASSQGWTGTEAFF. CDR3 nucleotides: TGTGCCAGCAGCCAGGGATGGACAGGGACTGAAGCTTTCTTT. The genes are TRBV3-1 (or the pseudogene TRBV3-2) and TRBJ1-1, with TRBD1 identical over 8 bases. CDR3 length: 14 residues. J gave up 5 bases and V 3 bases, and 5 bases lay outside the gene matches. The germline gives CDR1 LGHDT, CDR2 YNNKEL (reference sequence).

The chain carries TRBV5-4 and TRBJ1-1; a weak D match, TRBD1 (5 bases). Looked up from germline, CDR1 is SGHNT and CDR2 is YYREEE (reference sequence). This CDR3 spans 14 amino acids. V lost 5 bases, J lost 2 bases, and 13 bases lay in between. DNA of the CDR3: TGTGCCAGCAGGTCCGGGACGGTAAACACTGAAGCTTTCTTT. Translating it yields CASRSGTVNTEAFF.

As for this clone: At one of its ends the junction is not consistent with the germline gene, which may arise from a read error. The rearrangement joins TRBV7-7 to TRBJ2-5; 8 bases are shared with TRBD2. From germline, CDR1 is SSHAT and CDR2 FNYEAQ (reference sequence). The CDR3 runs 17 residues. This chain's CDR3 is CASSLASGLAVRETQYF. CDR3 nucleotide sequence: TGTGCTAGCAGCTTAGCCTCCGGACTAGCAGTCCGAGAGACCCAGTACTTC.

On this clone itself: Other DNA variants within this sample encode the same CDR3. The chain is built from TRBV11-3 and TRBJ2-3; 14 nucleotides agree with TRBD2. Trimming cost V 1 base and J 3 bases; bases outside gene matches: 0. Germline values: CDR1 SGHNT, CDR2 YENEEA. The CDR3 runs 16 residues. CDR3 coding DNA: TGTGCCAGCAGCTTAGGGACTAGCGGGAGGACAGATACGCAGTATTTT. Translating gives CASSLGTSGRTDTQYF.

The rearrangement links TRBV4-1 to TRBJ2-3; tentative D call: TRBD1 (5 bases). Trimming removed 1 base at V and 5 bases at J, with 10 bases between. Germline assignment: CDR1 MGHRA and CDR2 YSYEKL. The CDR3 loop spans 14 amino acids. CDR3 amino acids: CASSQVLGQDTQYF. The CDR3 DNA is TGCGCCAGCAGCCAAGTTCTTGGACAAGATACGCAGTATTTT.

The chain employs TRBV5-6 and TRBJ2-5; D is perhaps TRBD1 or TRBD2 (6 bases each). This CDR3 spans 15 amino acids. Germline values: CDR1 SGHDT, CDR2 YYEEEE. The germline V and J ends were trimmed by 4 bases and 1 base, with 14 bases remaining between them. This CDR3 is CASSIAPGAQETQYF. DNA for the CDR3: TGTGCCAGCAGCATTGCTCCGGGGGCCCAAGAGACCCAGTACTTC. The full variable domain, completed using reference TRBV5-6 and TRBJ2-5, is DAGVTQSPTHLIKTRGQQVTLRCSPKSGHDTVSWYQQALGQGPQFIFQYYEEEERQRGNFPDRFSGHQFPNYSSELNVNALLLGDSALYLCASSIAPGAQETQYFGPGTRLLVL.

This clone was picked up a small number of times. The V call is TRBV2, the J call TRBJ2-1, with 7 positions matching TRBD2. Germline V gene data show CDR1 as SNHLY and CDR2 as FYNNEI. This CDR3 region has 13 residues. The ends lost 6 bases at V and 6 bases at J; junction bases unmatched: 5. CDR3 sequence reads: CASSIGLGNEQFF. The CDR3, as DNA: TGTGCCAGCAGCATAGGACTAGGCAATGAGCAGTTCTTC.

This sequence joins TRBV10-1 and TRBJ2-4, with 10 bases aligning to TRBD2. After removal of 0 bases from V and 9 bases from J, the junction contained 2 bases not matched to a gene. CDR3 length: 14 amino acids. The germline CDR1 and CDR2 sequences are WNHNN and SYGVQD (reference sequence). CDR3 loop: CASSESVAGGIQYF. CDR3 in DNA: TGCGCCAGCAGTGAGTCGGTAGCGGGGGGCATTCAGTACTTC.